This T cell receptor beta chain emerged from a study of regulatory T cells in long-lasting Graves disease. Study outcomes and limitations: Persistent disease was characterized by preferential usage of TRBV28, TRBJ1-2 and TRBJ2-5.

Turning to this clonotype: Its specificity is not known.

In building TCR beta libraries, iRepertoire HTBI primers were used together with Arm-PCR of CDR3 regions. TCRdb called the multiplex PCR reads again in MiXCR, with one record for every CDR3 protein. This table has about 530,000 distinct CDR3 sequences, 15% to 20% appearing once. Germline lookup yields CDR1 LGHDT and CDR2 YNNKEL (reference sequence). The CDR3 spans 16 residues. Trimming removed 6 bases at V and 5 bases at J, with 19 bases between. Specified time point: newly diagnosed GD, antithyroid drugs for less than 3 months. PBMC RNA was the source of the TCR library. This sample was also put to use in a study of T cells in Graves' hyperthyroidism and ophthalmopathy. This second study notes: The model foresaw ophthalmopathy a median roughly 6.5 months prior to onset.

V is TRBV3-1 and J is TRBJ2-2; D perhaps matches TRBD2 (6 bases). The specimen was peripheral blood mononuclear cells (PBMCs), collected at new diagnosis, from a patient treated with antithyroid drugs. This receptor was taken from a woman aged 40-65 years with Graves disease. CDR3 nucleotide sequence: TGTGCCAGCAGAAACTCCGGGACTGCGAGGACCGGGGAGCTGTTTTTT. Its translation: CASRNSGTARTGELFF.